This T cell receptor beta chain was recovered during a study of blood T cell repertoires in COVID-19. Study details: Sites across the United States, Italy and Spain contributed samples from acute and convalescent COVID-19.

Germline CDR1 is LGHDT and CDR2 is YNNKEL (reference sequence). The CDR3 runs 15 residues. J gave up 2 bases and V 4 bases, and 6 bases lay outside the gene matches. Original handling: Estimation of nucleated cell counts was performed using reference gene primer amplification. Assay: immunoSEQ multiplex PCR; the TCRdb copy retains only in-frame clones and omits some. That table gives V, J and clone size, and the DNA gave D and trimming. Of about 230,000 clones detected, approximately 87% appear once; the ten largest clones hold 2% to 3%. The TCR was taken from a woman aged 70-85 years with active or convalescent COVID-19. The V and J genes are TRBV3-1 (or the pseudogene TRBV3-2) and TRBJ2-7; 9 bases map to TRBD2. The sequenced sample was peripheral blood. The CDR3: CASSRETSGAYEQYF. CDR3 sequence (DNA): TGTGCCAGCAGCCGAGAGACTAGCGGCGCCTACGAGCAGTACTTC.